By its share, the clone carrying this TCR beta chain is medium-sized. The sample belongs to a study of blood T cell repertoires in COVID-19. Method: immunoSEQ multiplex PCR; TCRdb's copy keeps in-frame clones and lacks some. The sample contains fewer than 200,000 clones, around four fifths of which appear only once. Germline V lookup: CDR1 SQVTM, CDR2 ANQGSEA. The CDR3 runs 14 residues. The V end lost 8 bases, the J end lost 2 bases, and 16 bases lay between the germline ends. This chain uses TRBV29-1 with TRBJ1-3, with D possibly being TRBD1 (6 bases). The receptor's source is a woman of 80 years or more with COVID-19, enrolled during active disease. The sequenced sample consisted of peripheral blood. The CDR3 DNA follows: TGCAGCATCATACAGGGTTTTACTGGAAACACCATATATTTT. It is translated as CSIIQGFTGNTIYF.